This entry concerns a single TCR beta chain. This clone's antigen is unknown. Per-nucleotide qualities are absent, and no much larger clonotype sits a single base away. This sample stems from a study of blood T cells in healthy people across ages (dated by TCRdb to the mid-2010s). About the investigation overall: Template switching captured roughly one uniquely barcoded TCR beta cDNA molecule per two T cells in model experiments. Using deep sequencing normalized with unique cDNA molecular identifiers, the study measured how TCR beta repertoire diversity changes with age. Four age groups were formed from the donors: young (average about 16 years), middle-aged (around 37), aged (about 68) and long-lived (about 80). For two donors (one aged 18 to 29 and one aged 80 or older), the study analyzed two additional independent replicas of 1 million unique cDNA reads from the same blood draw.

Library creation used 5' RACE. These reads were obtained on an Illumina HiSeq 2500. The second PCR ran for about 6 to 11 cycles and used a J-beta primer mix along with a sample-barcoded 5' primer. A unique molecular identifier was introduced onto each TCR beta cDNA molecule by a template-switch 5' adaptor carrying 12 random nucleotides. Each sample yielded at least 3 million CDR3-containing paired-end reads. First-strand cDNA synthesis was performed from all RNA using the Mint cDNA synthesis kit, with priming by a TRBC-specific oligonucleotide. All cDNA was treated with uracil-DNA glycosylase and then went through a first 18-cycle PCR with the universal primers M1SS and BC2_uni_R. The original methods were these. Each sample was normalized by randomly selecting 1 million high-quality reads, each carrying a distinct molecular identifier. Reads sharing molecular identifiers were discarded rather than binned into consensus sequences. MiTCR, with a Q25 quality threshold and the strictest error-elimination algorithm, was used for CDR3 identification, clonotype clustering and error correction. A nonparametric unseen species model with Euler transformation was used to estimate lower-bound total TCR beta diversity. TCRdb applied fastp at Q25 and MiXCR to the public reads, then kept only in-frame beta chains. Every distinct CDR3 protein forms one entry, paired with its most common genes and DNA. V and J calls and clone size were set by TCRdb, not the authors. In all, the sample holds 1 million or so distinct CDR3 sequences, and approximately 26% of those were seen once. Together, the top ten hold 0.75% of the sample.

V is shortened by 6 bases, J by 0 bases, and the region joining them spans 26 bases. According to the germline V gene, CDR1 reads SGHAT and CDR2 reads FQNNGV. The CDR3 spans 20 residues, from the cysteine through the phenylalanine. Only CDR3 DNA is held: 60 bases, read in frame from base 1. What the work shows at the level of the full study, not this receptor alone: Estimates of total diversity from one million sequenced T cells were regarded as lower bounds and underestimates. Because the CMV infection status of the donors was unknown, age-related changes in expanded clonotypes may potentially have been confounded. A strong correlation was found between observed TCR beta diversity and the percentage of naive T cells measured by flow cytometry. Conclusive comparison of naive and antigen-experienced compartments was prevented by the profiling of bulk unsorted PBMCs. As age increased, observed TCR beta diversity per million T cells dropped in a roughly linear way, and a significant reduction was already evident by age 40. Compared with the aged group, more naive CD4+ T cells, fewer expanded clones and increased TCR diversity were shown by the long-lived group, suggesting age selection.

The donors were roughly 40 Caucasian individuals from Russia, aged roughly 6 to 100 years, who were systemically healthy. Ten milliliters of peripheral blood were drawn from each donor into EDTA-treated Vacutainer tubes. PBMCs were isolated by Ficoll-Paque density-gradient centrifugation, with at least 6 million obtained per sample. Total RNA was extracted from PBMCs with Trizol reagent, with at least 5.5 micrograms obtained per sample. Naive CD45RAhigh/CD27high T cell percentages were measured by flow cytometry on a PBMC aliquot from every donor. These data also featured in a second study, about T cells of mothers and their children. According to the second study: Donors were nine systemically healthy Caucasian individuals: three mothers and their six children. cDNA synthesis consumed the entire amount of extracted RNA, loaded at 1.5 ug RNA in each 15 ul reaction. Sample barcodes and 2-4 random nucleotides were added via the M1S primer in the second PCR. Over 8 million TCR beta CDR3 reads came from each mother, compared with some 3.1 million reads from each child. TCR recombination output is similarly shaped by thymic selection in related and unrelated pairs, with a minor effect exerted by inherited differences. Normalized repertoire overlap was always slightly but never significantly higher in related than unrelated mother-child pairs. No persistent microchimeric T cell clones were detected, at a sensitivity of approximately 90 clones per million clonotypes. To look for features that set related mother-child pairs apart from unrelated individuals, the researchers ran deep NGS to compare the TCR beta repertoires of mothers and children. Mothers averaged approximately 41 +/- 4 years of age and children averaged roughly 12 +/- 4 years. After adapter ligation with NEBNext reagents, the libraries were sequenced on Illumina HiSeq 2000 with 100+100 nt paired-end reads. To prevent cross-contamination, the mother and child libraries were prepared one month apart and sequenced in separate runs. Each donor had between about 500,000 and 2,300,000 distinct TCR beta clonotypes identified. Naive TCR beta clonotypes were estimated from low-frequency clonotypes matched to each donor's FACS-determined naive share, without sorting.

The source material was blood. The receptor comes from a girl aged 2-15 years in good health. In this chain, TRBV11-2 is recombined with TRBJ1-4; the D gene lacks a confident call. In nucleotides, the sequence is TGTGCCAGCAGTCCGAAGGCCGGGGTCGGCTTCCTCCCAACTAATGAAAAACTGTTTTTT. This is translated as CASSPKAGVGFLPTNEKLFF.